The rows below give T cell receptor beta chains drawn from one sample of a study of molecular identifiers for immune sequencing clone quantification. MiXCR, applied by TCRdb to the PCR reads, yields one record per CDR3 protein. Among about 640,000 distinct CDR3 sequences, less than 20% were seen once, and the ten largest hold around 0.86%. What was sequenced was naive CD8+ T cells from blood, with Jurkat cell RNA spiked in. These TCRs come from a human donor in good health. Some libraries in this study had Jurkat cell RNA spiked in. Both conserved end residues are part of each CDR3.

V gene: TRBV2; CDR3 protein: CASRTSPETQYF
V gene: TRBV6-5; CDR3 protein: CASSYSLGQGAETQYF
V gene: TRBV28; CDR3 protein: CASSILDINYSYEQYF
V gene: TRBV30; CDR3 protein: CAWSVVDEQFF
V gene: TRBV29-1; CDR3 protein: CSVEDRYLGGGGEQFF
V gene: TRBV5-1; CDR3 protein: CASSADNGDTIYF
V gene: TRBV12-3/TRBV12-4; CDR3 protein: CAGTEGRTSNQPQHF
V gene: TRBV19; CDR3 protein: CASSPGGKYEQYF
V gene: TRBV29-1; CDR3 protein: CSVEDDTNSYEQYF
V gene: TRBV3-1; CDR3 protein: CASSPKRPGGVTEAFF
V gene: TRBV25-1; CDR3 protein: CASSGDRGVSYNEQFF
V gene: TRBV6-1; CDR3 protein: CASSEEETQYF
V gene: TRBV28; CDR3 protein: CASSSIRASNTEAFF
V gene: TRBV27; CDR3 protein: CASSLPPPYNEQFF
V gene: TRBV2; CDR3 protein: CASVKGASGYGYTF
V gene: TRBV14; CDR3 protein: CASSHPRGEAEANYGYTF
V gene: TRBV6-2/TRBV6-3; CDR3 protein: CAGSYPSTLEVGYEQFF
V gene: TRBV12-3/TRBV12-4; CDR3 protein: CASSGLGIGELFF
V gene: TRBV29-1; CDR3 protein: CSVEDPERDYGYTF
V gene: TRBV13; CDR3 protein: CASSPETGASTDTQYF
V gene: TRBV7-6; CDR3 protein: CASSLDAGGRDLYNEQFF
V gene: TRBV20-1; CDR3 protein: CSASTGTTLGEQYF
V gene: TRBV7-9; CDR3 protein: CASSLISDQETQYF
V gene: TRBV20-1; CDR3 protein: CSAEGGGRNTDTQYF
V gene: TRBV7-9; CDR3 protein: CASSPGTSLLIGAFF
V gene: TRBV11-2; CDR3 protein: CASSLTGGIGSGNTIYF
V gene: TRBV30; CDR3 protein: CARSSSGPTDTQYF
V gene: TRBV19; CDR3 protein: CASSPSGSPDTEAFF
V gene: TRBV7-9; CDR3 protein: CASSLAFGGYEQYF